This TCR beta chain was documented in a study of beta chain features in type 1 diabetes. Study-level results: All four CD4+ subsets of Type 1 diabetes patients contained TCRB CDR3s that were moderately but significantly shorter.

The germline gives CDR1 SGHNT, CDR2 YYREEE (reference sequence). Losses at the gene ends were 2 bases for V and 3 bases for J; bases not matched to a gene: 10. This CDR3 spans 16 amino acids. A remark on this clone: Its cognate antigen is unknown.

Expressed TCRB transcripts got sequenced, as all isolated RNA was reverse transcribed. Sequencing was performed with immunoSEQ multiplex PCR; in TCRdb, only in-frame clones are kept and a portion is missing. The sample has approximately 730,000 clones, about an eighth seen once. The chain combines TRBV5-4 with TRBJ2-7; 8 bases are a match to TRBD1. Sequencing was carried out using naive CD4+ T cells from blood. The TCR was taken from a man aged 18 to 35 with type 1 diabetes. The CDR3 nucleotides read TGTGCCAGCAGCTTAGGAGAAGACAGGGGACACTACGAGCAGTACTTC. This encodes CASSLGEDRGHYEQYF.